Detailed here is one T cell receptor (beta chain). The target antigen is unknown. Sequencing was performed with immunoSEQ multiplex PCR; in TCRdb, only in-frame clones are kept and a portion is missing. Altogether some 250,000 clones are present, more than 75% being singletons, with the ten largest covering over 8.5%. These data originate in a study of Ad26.COV2.S vaccination and SARS-CoV-2 variants. For the study at large: Recipients of Ad26.COV2.S got it intramuscularly, once or twice 56 days apart. Whole-study findings and limits: An underestimation of total T cell responses may have resulted from the TCR breadth and depth analyses. Substantial post-vaccination breadth of spike-specific CD8+ and CD4+ T cell responses was reported. Vaccine and placebo recipients had similar non-spike TCR breadth.

As to treatment: around 19 received Ad26.COV2.S at low or high dose, single or two shots; several received placebo; per-sample allocation not given. Samples came from day 63 after the first vaccine or placebo injection. The CDR3 contains 16 residues. The germline CDR1 and CDR2 sequences are SGHAT and FQNNGV. The V and J ends lost 0 bases and 8 bases respectively, with 16 bases between them. J is TRBJ1-4 and V is TRBV11-2; no clear D gene. The TCR sequence derives from a person between 18 and 65 years old who received the Ad26.COV2.S COVID-19 vaccine or a placebo. The source material was peripheral blood, sampled in a trial of Ad26.COV2.S vaccine versus placebo. CDR3 loop: CASSLDRTLRTEKLFF. CDR3 DNA: TGTGCCAGCAGCTTAGACAGGACCTTACGGACGGAAAAACTGTTTTTT.